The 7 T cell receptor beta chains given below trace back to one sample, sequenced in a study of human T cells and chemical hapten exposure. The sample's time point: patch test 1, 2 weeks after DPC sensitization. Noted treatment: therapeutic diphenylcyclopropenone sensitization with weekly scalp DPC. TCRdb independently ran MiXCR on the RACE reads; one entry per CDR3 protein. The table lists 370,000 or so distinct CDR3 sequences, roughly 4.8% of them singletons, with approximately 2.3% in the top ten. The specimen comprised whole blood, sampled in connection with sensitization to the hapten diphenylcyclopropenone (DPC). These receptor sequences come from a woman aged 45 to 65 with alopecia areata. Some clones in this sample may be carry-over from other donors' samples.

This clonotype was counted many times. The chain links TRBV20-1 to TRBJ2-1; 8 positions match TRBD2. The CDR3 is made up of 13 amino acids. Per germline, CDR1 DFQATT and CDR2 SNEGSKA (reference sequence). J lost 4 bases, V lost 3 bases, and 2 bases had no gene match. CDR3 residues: CSASGGVYNEQFF. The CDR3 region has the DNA TGCAGTGCTAGCGGGGGGGTATACAATGAGCAGTTCTTC.

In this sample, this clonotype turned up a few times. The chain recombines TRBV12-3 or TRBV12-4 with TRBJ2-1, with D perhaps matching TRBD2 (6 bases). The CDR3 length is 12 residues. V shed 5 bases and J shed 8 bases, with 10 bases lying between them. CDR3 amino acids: CASSPWGDEQFF. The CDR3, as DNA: TGTGCCAGCAGTCCGTGGGGGGATGAGCAGTTCTTC.

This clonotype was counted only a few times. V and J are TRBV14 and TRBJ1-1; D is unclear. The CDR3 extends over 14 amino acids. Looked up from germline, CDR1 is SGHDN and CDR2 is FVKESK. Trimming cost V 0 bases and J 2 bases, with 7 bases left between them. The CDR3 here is CASSQEVGNTEAFF. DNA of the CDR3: TGTGCCAGCAGCCAAGAGGTAGGCAACACTGAAGCTTTCTTT.

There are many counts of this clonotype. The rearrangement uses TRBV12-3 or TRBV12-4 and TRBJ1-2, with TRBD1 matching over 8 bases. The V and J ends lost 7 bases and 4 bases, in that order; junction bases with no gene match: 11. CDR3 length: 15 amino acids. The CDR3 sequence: CASTIRTGTVYGYTF. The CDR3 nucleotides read TGTGCCAGCACTATAAGGACAGGGACGGTCTATGGCTACACCTTC.

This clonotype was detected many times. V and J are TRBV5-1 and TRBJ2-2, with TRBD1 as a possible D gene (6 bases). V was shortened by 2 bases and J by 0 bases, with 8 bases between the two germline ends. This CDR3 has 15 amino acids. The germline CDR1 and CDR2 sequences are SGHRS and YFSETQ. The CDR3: CASSFGQSNTGELFF. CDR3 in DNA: TGCGCCAGCAGCTTCGGACAGTCGAACACCGGGGAGCTGTTTTTT.

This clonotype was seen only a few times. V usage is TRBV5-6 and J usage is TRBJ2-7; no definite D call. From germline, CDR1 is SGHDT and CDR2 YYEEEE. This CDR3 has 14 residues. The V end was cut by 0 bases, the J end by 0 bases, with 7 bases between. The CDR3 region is CASSLAAGSYEQYF. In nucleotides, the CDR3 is TGTGCCAGCAGCTTGGCGGCCGGCTCCTACGAGCAGTACTTC.

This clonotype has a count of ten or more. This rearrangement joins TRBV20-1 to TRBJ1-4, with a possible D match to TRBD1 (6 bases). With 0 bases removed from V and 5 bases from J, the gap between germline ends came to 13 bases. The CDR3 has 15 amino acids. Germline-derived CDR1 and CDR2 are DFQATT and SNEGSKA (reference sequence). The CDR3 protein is CSARDRGDLNEKLFF. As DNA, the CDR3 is TGCAGTGCTAGAGATAGGGGGGACTTAAATGAAAAACTGTTTTTT.